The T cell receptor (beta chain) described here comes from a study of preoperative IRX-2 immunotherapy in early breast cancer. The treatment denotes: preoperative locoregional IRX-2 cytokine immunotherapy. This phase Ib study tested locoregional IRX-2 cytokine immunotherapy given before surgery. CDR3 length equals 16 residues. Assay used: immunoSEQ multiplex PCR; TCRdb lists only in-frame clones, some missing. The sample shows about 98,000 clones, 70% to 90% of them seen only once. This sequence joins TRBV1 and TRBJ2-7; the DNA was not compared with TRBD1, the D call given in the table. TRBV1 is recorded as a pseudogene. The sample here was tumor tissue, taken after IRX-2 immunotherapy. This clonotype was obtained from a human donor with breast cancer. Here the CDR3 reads CASSLHKGQGLNEQYF. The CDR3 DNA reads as TGCGCCAGCAGCCTCCATAAAGGGCAGGGTCTAAACGAGCAGTACTTC.